This T cell receptor (beta chain) originates from a study of blood T cell repertoires in COVID-19. Study in general: Acute and convalescent COVID-19 specimens originated in the United States, Italy and Spain. Sources were T cells, B-cell-depleted T cells, or PBMCs; the material itself was cDNA or gDNA.

Original methodology: Using reference gene primer amplification, nucleated cell counts were estimated. TCRdb's table, derived via immunoSEQ multiplex PCR, lists solely in-frame clones and lacks some. V and J calls and clone size come straight from that table; D and trimming were deduced from the DNA. The table includes 90,000 to 130,000 clones, just over 85% detected once. The junction had 6 bases not matched to a gene; V was cut back by 7 bases and J by 1 base. From germline, CDR1 is MNHEY and CDR2 SVGAGI. There are 14 residues in the CDR3. Sequencing used peripheral blood. The receptor comes from a human donor in a cohort sampled during active COVID-19. V usage is TRBV6-5 and J usage is TRBJ2-7; 8 bases are shared with TRBD2. The CDR3 region is CASTHGGASYEQYF. The CDR3 bases are TGTGCCAGCACCCACGGGGGGGCTTCCTACGAGCAGTACTTC.